This T cell receptor (beta chain) was recovered during a study of HIV-infected patients and healthy controls. TCRdb re-analysed the 5' RACE reads in MiXCR, keeping a single row per CDR3 protein. Of tens of thousands of distinct CDR3 sequences in the sample, around 17% are singletons; the top ten hold under 6%. The CDR3 spans 18 residues. The ends lost 8 bases at V and 6 bases at J; junction bases unmatched: 18. The germline CDR1 and CDR2 sequences are SGHTA and FQGNSA. The chain couples TRBV7-2 to TRBJ2-1, with 11 positions matching TRBD2. What was sequenced was CD4+ T cells from blood. The receptor was derived from a human donor in good health. DNA for the CDR3: TGTGCCAGCCGTGGACCGCGGGTAGCGGGAGGGACTTCCAATGAGCAGTTCTTC. Amino acid sequence: CASRGPRVAGGTSNEQFF. Supplemented by reference TRBV7-2 and TRBJ2-1, the full variable domain reads GAGVSQSPSNKVTEKGKDVELRCDPISGHTALYWYRQSLGQGLEFLIYFQGNSAPDKSGLPSDRFSAERTGGSVSTLTIQRTQQEDSAVYLCASRGPRVAGGTSNEQFFGPGTRLTVL.